This T cell receptor (beta chain) emerged from a study of cytomegalovirus exposure and HLA in healthy donors. The length of the CDR3 is 16 residues. The V gene's germline CDR1 is SGHRS and CDR2 YFSETQ. Trimming took 4 bases from V and 1 from J, leaving 15 bases between them. The PCR used 60 Vbeta and 13 Jbeta primers. The assay was immunoSEQ multiplex PCR, and TCRdb's table has in-frame clones only and misses some. The data hold under 200,000 clones, with approximately 75% observed a single time. The sequenced material came from PBMCs. This TCR came from a man aged 45 to 65 in good health and CMV-seropositive. This sequence joins TRBV5-1 and TRBJ1-3, with a weak D call TRBD1 (6 bases). CDR3 loop: CASSDQGRGSGNTIYF. CDR3 bases: TGCGCCAGCAGCGACCAAGGCAGGGGATCTGGAAACACCATATATTTT.